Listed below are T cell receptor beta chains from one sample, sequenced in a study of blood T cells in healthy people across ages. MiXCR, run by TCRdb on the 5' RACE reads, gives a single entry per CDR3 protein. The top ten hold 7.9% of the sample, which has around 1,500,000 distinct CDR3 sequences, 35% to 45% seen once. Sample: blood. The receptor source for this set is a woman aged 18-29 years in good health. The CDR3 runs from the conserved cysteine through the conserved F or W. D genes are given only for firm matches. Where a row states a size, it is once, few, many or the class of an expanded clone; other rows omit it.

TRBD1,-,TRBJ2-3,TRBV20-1,TGCAGTGGGGACAGGGGAAACACAGATACGCAGTATTTT,CSGDRGNTDTQYF
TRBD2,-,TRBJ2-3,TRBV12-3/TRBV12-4,TGTGCCAGCAGTCCCAGGACTAGCGGGGGGACTATTAGCACAGATACGCAGTATTTT,CASSPRTSGGTISTDTQYF
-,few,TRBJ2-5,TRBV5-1,TGCGCCAGCTCCAAAAGGAGACCGGGAGATGTCGGAGAGACCCAGTACTTC,CASSKRRPGDVGETQYF
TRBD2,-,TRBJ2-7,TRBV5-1,TGCGCCAGCAGCTTGCAACGGACTAGCGGGACCTCCTACGAGCAGTACTTC,CASSLQRTSGTSYEQYF
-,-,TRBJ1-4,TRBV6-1,TGTGCCAGCAGGAGGTTCGAGACCAATAATGAAAAACTGTTTTTT,CASRRFETNNEKLFF
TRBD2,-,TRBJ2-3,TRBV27,TGTGCCAGCAGTTTAACTCCTTCTAGCGGGAGTACAGATACGCAGTATTTT,CASSLTPSSGSTDTQYF
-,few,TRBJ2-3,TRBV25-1,TGTGCCAGCAGCCGACGGGGGAGAGATACGCAGTATTTT,CASSRRGRDTQYF
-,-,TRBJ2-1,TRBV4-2,TGTGCCAGCAGCCAAGTGGGACCGACTTACAATGAGCAGTTCTTC,CASSQVGPTYNEQFF
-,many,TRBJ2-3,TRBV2,TGTGCCAGCAGCCCGGACTACTTCTTCACAGATACGCAGTATTTT,CASSPDYFFTDTQYF
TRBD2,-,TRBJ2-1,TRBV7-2,TGTGCCAGCAGCTTAGATCGGGGACGGGCCGGGGGGGAGTTCTTC,CASSLDRGRAGGEFF
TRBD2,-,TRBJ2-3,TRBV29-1,TGCAGCGGCCAGACTAGCGGGGCCACATTGGGGACGCAGTATTTT,CSGQTSGATLGTQYF
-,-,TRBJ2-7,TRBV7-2,TGTGCCAGCAGCTTAAGGTGGGGCGGACTATCGAACGAGCAGTACTTC,CASSLRWGGLSNEQYF
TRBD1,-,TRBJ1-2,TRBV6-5,TGTGCCGTGGAGACAGGGGTCGGGGGCTACACCTTC,CAVETGVGGYTF
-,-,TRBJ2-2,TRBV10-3,TGTGCCATCAGTGAGTCGTCGGGGGTGAGGAACACCGGGGAGCTGTTTTTT,CAISESSGVRNTGELFF
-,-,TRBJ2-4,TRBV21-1,TGTGCCAGCGGGGAACCCGGGACAGGGAAAAAAAACATTCAGTACTTC,CASGEPGTGKKNIQYF
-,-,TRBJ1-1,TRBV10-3,TGTGCCATCAGTGAGGGGGAGAACACTGAAGCTTTCTTT,CAISEGENTEAFF
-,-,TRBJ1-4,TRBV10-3,TGTGCCATCAGTGAGTCGACCGGGACATCAGAAAAACTGTTTTTT,CAISESTGTSEKLFF
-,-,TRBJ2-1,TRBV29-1,TGCAGCGCTCAGCGGGTGGACAATGAGCAGTTCTTC,CSAQRVDNEQFF
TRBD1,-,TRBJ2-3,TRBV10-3,TGTGCCTCATGGAAGGGACAGGGGACAGATACGCAGTATTTT,CASWKGQGTDTQYF
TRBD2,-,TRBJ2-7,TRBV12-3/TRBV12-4,TGTGCCAACAGTTTAGGGCGGGGGGAGCAGTACTTC,CANSLGRGEQYF
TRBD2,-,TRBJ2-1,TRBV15,TGTGCCACCAGCAGAATCGGACCACTAGCGGGAGGGGACAATGAGCAGGTCTTC,CATSRIGPLAGGDNEQVF
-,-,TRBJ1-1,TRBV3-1,TGTGCCAGCAGCCCTGCTATTACGGGGGTTAACACTGAAGCTTTCTTT,CASSPAITGVNTEAFF
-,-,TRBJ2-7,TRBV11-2,TGTGCCAGCACCACATATGCAACCCCATACGAGCAGTACTTC,CASTTYATPYEQYF
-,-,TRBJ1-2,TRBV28,TGTGCCAGCAGTTTGTACAGGGCAATTTATGGCTACACCTTC,CASSLYRAIYGYTF
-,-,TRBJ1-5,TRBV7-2,TGTGCCAGCAGCTTTACAGGAAAAAATCAGCCCCAGCATTTT,CASSFTGKNQPQHF
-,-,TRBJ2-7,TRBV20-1,TGCAGTGCTAGAGCGATGACCTACGAGCAGTACTTC,CSARAMTYEQYF
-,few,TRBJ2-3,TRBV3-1,TGTGCCAGCAGCCAATGGGGAGGGGGAGGTACAGATACGCAGTATTTT,CASSQWGGGGTDTQYF
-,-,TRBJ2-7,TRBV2,TGTGCCAGCAAGAACCCGGGACCAAGCTCCTACAATGAGCAGTACTTC,CASKNPGPSSYNEQYF
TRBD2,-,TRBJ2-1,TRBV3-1,TGTGCCAGCAGCCCCCGGGACTACCCCTACAATGAGCAGTTCTTC,CASSPRDYPYNEQFF
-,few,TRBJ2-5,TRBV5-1,TGCGCCAGCAGCTCCCAAGGGCCCCAAGAGACCCAGTACTTC,CASSSQGPQETQYF
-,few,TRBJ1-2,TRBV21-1,TGTGCCAGCAGCAAAGCCAACGGGACAGGGATTTCGAGGTTTTGTGGCTACACCTTC,CASSKANGTGISRFCGYTF
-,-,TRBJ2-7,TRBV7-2,TGTGCCAGCAGCCCGAGAGGGGGGCCTTCCTACGAGCAGTACTTC,CASSPRGGPSYEQYF
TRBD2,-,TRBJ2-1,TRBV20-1,TGCAGTGCTAGCGCTGCTAGCGGCAAAAACAATGAGCAGTTCTTC,CSASAASGKNNEQFF
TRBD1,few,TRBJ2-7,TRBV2,TGTGCCAGCCGGGCAGGGGGCTCCTACGAGCAGTACTTC,CASRAGGSYEQYF
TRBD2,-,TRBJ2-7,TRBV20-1,TGCAGTGCTTGGCGGGCGGGAGGGCCTTTATCGGAAGAGCAGTACTTC,CSAWRAGGPLSEEQYF
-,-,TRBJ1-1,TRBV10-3,TGTGCCATCAGTGCACGACAGTCCGGCTACGCGAACACTGAAGCTTTCTTT,CAISARQSGYANTEAFF
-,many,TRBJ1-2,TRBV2,TGTGCCAGCAGTGAAGGTACAGGGATTTATGGCTACACCTTC,CASSEGTGIYGYTF
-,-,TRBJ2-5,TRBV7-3,TGTGCCAGCAGCTTATCGGGGCACCAAGAGACCCAGTACTTC,CASSLSGHQETQYF
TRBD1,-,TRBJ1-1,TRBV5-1,TGCGCCAGCAGCCCGGACAGGGTTGACCACACTGAAGCTTTCTTT,CASSPDRVDHTEAFF
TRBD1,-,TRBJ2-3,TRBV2,TGTGCCAGCAGGACGGGACAGGGGACCGATACGCAGTATTTT,CASRTGQGTDTQYF
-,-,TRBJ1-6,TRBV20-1,TGCAGTGCAGGGGACGGCTCCTATAATTCACCCTTCCACTTT,CSAGDGSYNSPFHF
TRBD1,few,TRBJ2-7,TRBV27,TGTGCCAGCAGCCAAACCGGGACAGTTGATTACGAGCAGTACTTC,CASSQTGTVDYEQYF
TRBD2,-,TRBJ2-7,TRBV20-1,TGCAGTGCTGGGGGACTAGCGGGGGCTTCCTACAATGAGCAGTACTTC,CSAGGLAGASYNEQYF
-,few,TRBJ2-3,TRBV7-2,TGTGCCAGGGCCGGGGCGGCTAACACAGATACGCAGTATTTT,CARAGAANTDTQYF
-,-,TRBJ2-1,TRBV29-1,TGCAGCGTTGAGCTTGGACTCGCCTACAATGAGCAGTTCTTC,CSVELGLAYNEQFF
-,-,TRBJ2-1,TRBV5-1,TGCGCCAGCAGCTGGGGCCAGCCAAAACACAATGAGCAGTTCTTC,CASSWGQPKHNEQFF
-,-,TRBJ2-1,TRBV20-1,TGCAGTGCTAGGGTTGTGACGGGGGGCAGGTACAATGAGCAGTTCTTC,CSARVVTGGRYNEQFF